These T cell receptor beta chains were read from a single sample in a study of T cell repertoires in cytomegalovirus infection. These receptors are not linked to any known antigen. TCRdb fed the reads into MiXCR, producing one record per CDR3 protein. The table includes under 500,000 distinct CDR3 sequences, roughly 43% detected once. The source was cultured PBMCs, collected from culture after CMV antigen stimulation. The source is a human donor in good health (CMV status not recorded). Some clones in this sample may be carry-over from other donors' samples. Both conserved end residues are part of each CDR3. Fields, in order: D gene, J gene, clone size, V gene, CDR3 DNA, CDR3 protein. D genes are given only for firm matches. Expanded clones are given a class, and other clones once, few, many or no size at all.

d_gene: TRBD1
j_gene: TRBJ2-7
abundance: NA
v_gene: TRBV7-2
CDR3nt: TGTGCCAGCAGCACCCGGACAGGGCCCCACGAGCAGTACTTC
CDR3aa: CASSTRTGPHEQYF

d_gene: NA
j_gene: TRBJ2-5
abundance: NA
v_gene: TRBV19
CDR3nt: TGTGCCAGTAGTTCGACGGGTAGGGGCTGGGAGACCCAGTACTTC
CDR3aa: CASSSTGRGWETQYF

d_gene: NA
j_gene: TRBJ1-6
abundance: few
v_gene: TRBV7-2
CDR3nt: TGTGCCAGCAGCTTGGTGCAATATAATTCACCCCTCCACTTT
CDR3aa: CASSLVQYNSPLHF

d_gene: NA
j_gene: TRBJ1-5
abundance: NA
v_gene: TRBV10-1
CDR3nt: TGCGCCAGCAGTGAGTCGGGCAGCGACTTTGACACGCCAACGCTGCCCCAGCATTTT
CDR3aa: CASSESGSDFDTPTLPQHF

d_gene: NA
j_gene: TRBJ1-1
abundance: NA
v_gene: TRBV15
CDR3nt: TGTGCCACCAGCAGAGATTTGGTCGGGACAAAAGCTTTCTTT
CDR3aa: CATSRDLVGTKAFF

d_gene: NA
j_gene: TRBJ1-3
abundance: few
v_gene: TRBV4-3
CDR3nt: TGCGCCAGCAGCCAAGCTCCCCCTAGCTCTGGAAACACCATATATTTT
CDR3aa: CASSQAPPSSGNTIYF

d_gene: TRBD2
j_gene: TRBJ2-1
abundance: NA
v_gene: TRBV19
CDR3nt: TGTGCCAGTAGTATAGATAGGCTAGCGGGGGGACCCTACAATGAGCAGTTCTTC
CDR3aa: CASSIDRLAGGPYNEQFF

d_gene: NA
j_gene: TRBJ2-5
abundance: few
v_gene: TRBV19
CDR3nt: TGTGCCAGTAATCCTGGAGAGAGAGGACAGACCCAGTACTTC
CDR3aa: CASNPGERGQTQYF

d_gene: NA
j_gene: TRBJ1-5
abundance: few
v_gene: TRBV5-5
CDR3nt: TGTGCCAGCAGCAGGGAGTGGGGAGGTCAGCCCCAGCATTTT
CDR3aa: CASSREWGGQPQHF

d_gene: NA
j_gene: TRBJ1-1
abundance: NA
v_gene: TRBV6-8
CDR3nt: TGTGCCAGCAGTCGGGGGGGTTTTACTGAAGCTTTCTTT
CDR3aa: CASSRGGFTEAFF

d_gene: NA
j_gene: TRBJ1-6
abundance: NA
v_gene: TRBV7-2
CDR3nt: TGTGCCAGCAGCTTAGGGCCAGGGCGGAGCTCCTATAATTCACCCCTCCACTTT
CDR3aa: CASSLGPGRSSYNSPLHF

d_gene: NA
j_gene: TRBJ2-2
abundance: NA
v_gene: TRBV19
CDR3nt: TGTGCCACCAAGGGGGGACTAACAAGTTACACCGGGGAGCTGTTTTTT
CDR3aa: CATKGGLTSYTGELFF

d_gene: NA
j_gene: TRBJ2-1
abundance: NA
v_gene: TRBV20-1
CDR3nt: TGCAGTGCTAGGATCTTCGCGACTGGAGGGGGATCTGAGCAGTTCTTC
CDR3aa: CSARIFATGGGSEQFF

d_gene: NA
j_gene: TRBJ2-3
abundance: NA
v_gene: TRBV4-1
CDR3nt: TGCGCCAGCAGCCAACCGCCAGGGAGCACAGATACGCAGTATTTT
CDR3aa: CASSQPPGSTDTQYF

d_gene: TRBD1
j_gene: TRBJ1-5
abundance: once
v_gene: TRBV19
CDR3nt: TGTGCCAGTAGTGCAACAGGGGGGGGTCAGCCCCAGCATTTT
CDR3aa: CASSATGGGQPQHF

d_gene: TRBD1
j_gene: TRBJ2-7
abundance: once
v_gene: TRBV19
CDR3nt: TGTGCCAGTAGCCCCCGGAGGGACAGGAAAGAGCAGTACTTC
CDR3aa: CASSPRRDRKEQYF

d_gene: TRBD1
j_gene: TRBJ1-5
abundance: NA
v_gene: TRBV12-3/TRBV12-4
CDR3nt: TGTGCCAGCAAACTAGGGTCGGTCAGGGGGCCCTCAAGCAATCAGCCCCAGCATTTT
CDR3aa: CASKLGSVRGPSSNQPQHF

d_gene: NA
j_gene: TRBJ2-6
abundance: NA
v_gene: TRBV2
CDR3nt: TGTGCCAGCATGTTGGGTTACTCTGGGGCCAACGTCCTGACTTTC
CDR3aa: CASMLGYSGANVLTF

d_gene: NA
j_gene: TRBJ2-1
abundance: NA
v_gene: TRBV7-2
CDR3nt: TGTGCCAGCAGCTTAGGGGTTAAATCCTACAATGAGCAGTTCTTC
CDR3aa: CASSLGVKSYNEQFF

d_gene: NA
j_gene: TRBJ1-1
abundance: NA
v_gene: TRBV6-2/TRBV6-3
CDR3nt: TGTGCCAGCACTAGGGGTTTTACTGAAGCTTTCTTT
CDR3aa: CASTRGFTEAFF

d_gene: TRBD2
j_gene: TRBJ2-7
abundance: NA
v_gene: TRBV19
CDR3nt: TGTGCCAGTAGTTCATTAGCGGGATCGGCGTACGAGCAGTACTTC
CDR3aa: CASSSLAGSAYEQYF

d_gene: NA
j_gene: TRBJ1-5
abundance: NA
v_gene: TRBV7-8
CDR3nt: TGTGCCAGCAGCTTATCGGGGGCGGGTGGGCCCCAGCATTTT
CDR3aa: CASSLSGAGGPQHF

d_gene: TRBD1
j_gene: TRBJ1-1
abundance: few
v_gene: TRBV6-1
CDR3nt: TGTGCCAGCAGTGAATGGGGGGGACAGTACACTGAAGCTTTCTTT
CDR3aa: CASSEWGGQYTEAFF

d_gene: NA
j_gene: TRBJ2-7
abundance: NA
v_gene: TRBV2
CDR3nt: TGTGCCAGCAGCGTGACCGGACTATACGGGCAGTACTTC
CDR3aa: CASSVTGLYGQYF

d_gene: TRBD1
j_gene: TRBJ1-2
abundance: NA
v_gene: TRBV28
CDR3nt: TGTGCCAGCAGTCGGGACAGCCCTTATGGCTACACCTTC
CDR3aa: CASSRDSPYGYTF

d_gene: NA
j_gene: TRBJ1-1
abundance: few
v_gene: TRBV27
CDR3nt: TGTGCCAGCAGTTCCGGGACGAACACTGAAGCTTTCTTT
CDR3aa: CASSSGTNTEAFF

d_gene: NA
j_gene: TRBJ2-1
abundance: once
v_gene: TRBV6-2/TRBV6-3
CDR3nt: TGTGCCAGCAGTTACCTAGGCTCCTACAATGAGCAGTTCTTC
CDR3aa: CASSYLGSYNEQFF

d_gene: NA
j_gene: TRBJ2-7
abundance: NA
v_gene: TRBV27
CDR3nt: TGTGCCAGCAGGACCGGGACCTTTGGAGCGCAGTACTTC
CDR3aa: CASRTGTFGAQYF

d_gene: NA
j_gene: TRBJ1-2
abundance: NA
v_gene: TRBV11-2
CDR3nt: TGTGCCAGCAGGAACCAGGATAGGTATGGCTACACCTTC
CDR3aa: CASRNQDRYGYTF

d_gene: NA
j_gene: TRBJ2-1
abundance: few
v_gene: TRBV7-6
CDR3nt: TGTGCCAGCAGCACCGGGACCGTGAGGATGAATGAGCAGTTCTTC
CDR3aa: CASSTGTVRMNEQFF

d_gene: TRBD2
j_gene: TRBJ2-7
abundance: NA
v_gene: TRBV9
CDR3nt: TGTGCCAGCAGCGTAGGGCGGGGGGAAATCTACGAGCAGTACTTC
CDR3aa: CASSVGRGEIYEQYF